This TCR beta chain was recovered during a study of long-term antiretroviral therapy in people with HIV. Findings and limits, study-wide: Diversity increased after ART yet remained lower than in transplant donor controls. The study found narrower CDR3 length ranges in HIV repertoires than in controls. Clones expanded before ART dominated the repertoire at all time points.

CDR1 GTSNPN and CDR2 SVGIG come from the germline V gene (reference sequence). CDR3 length: 14 residues. Trimming removed 0 bases from V and 3 bases from J, with 10 bases in between. immunoSEQ v3.0 was run at survey level. Per sample, sequencing targeted roughly 40,000-55,000 T-cell genomes. TCRdb's table, derived via immunoSEQ multiplex PCR, lists solely in-frame clones and lacks some. This repertoire shows 31,000 or so clones, about 96% found once; its top ten account for under 3%. Details on this clone: Its matching antigen is unknown.

The origin of this receptor is a young man with HIV. The chain carries TRBV30 and TRBJ2-3, with D unresolved. The specimen was unsorted PBMCs, collected roughly 6.4 years after starting antiretroviral therapy. CDR3 coding DNA: TGTGCCTGGAGTGTAGGGTCCTGGACAGATACGCAGTATTTT. Protein: CAWSVGSWTDTQYF.